These T cell receptor beta chains were read from a single sample in a study of identical twins' blood T cells. One entry per CDR3 protein, called by TCRdb with MiXCR from the 5' RACE reads. The repertoire consists of fewer than 450,000 distinct CDR3 sequences, with 28% occurring once and the leading ten covering about 6%. Sequencing used PBMCs. These receptors were taken from a woman aged 18-49 years in good health. Both conserved end residues are part of each CDR3. The size field is filled for only some rows; it gives once, few, many or a size class.

v_call	clone_size	j_call	cdr3_aa
TRBV20-1	once	TRBJ2-1	CSARHLSSYNEQFF
TRBV20-1	few	TRBJ2-3	CSARSHRPSGGTDTQYF
TRBV7-9	.	TRBJ2-2	CASSSLNLNTGELFF
TRBV5-1	.	TRBJ2-1	CASSPYPVKHEQFF
TRBV19	few	TRBJ1-5	CASTSGWGGDQPQHF
TRBV20-1	.	TRBJ2-3	CSAGLAPNTDTQYF
TRBV27	few	TRBJ1-5	CASSPVSGGQPQHF
TRBV5-1	few	TRBJ2-1	CASSLAFSGNEQFF
TRBV5-1	few	TRBJ1-2	CASSYGGQDLYGYTF
TRBV2	.	TRBJ2-5	CASTRTGETQYF
TRBV5-1	.	TRBJ1-1	CASSFTGQPEAFF
TRBV14	few	TRBJ1-1	CASSQGGVDTEAFF
TRBV5-1	.	TRBJ1-2	CASSNRRDGYTF
TRBV27	.	TRBJ2-2	CAISPLGPTRELFF
TRBV19	.	TRBJ2-2	CASNSVGSNTGELFF
TRBV11-2	.	TRBJ2-2	CASSLGLHPAELFF
TRBV29-1	few	TRBJ2-7	CSVGVWGQIYEQYF
TRBV29-1	.	TRBJ2-2	CSVPGAGTGELFF
TRBV4-2	.	TRBJ1-3	CASSQDRQGGNTIYF
TRBV3-1	.	TRBJ2-2	CASSQDEFGQANTGELFF
TRBV29-1	.	TRBJ2-2	CSVRLAVTGELFF
TRBV11-2	.	TRBJ1-1	CASSLPPGRAFF